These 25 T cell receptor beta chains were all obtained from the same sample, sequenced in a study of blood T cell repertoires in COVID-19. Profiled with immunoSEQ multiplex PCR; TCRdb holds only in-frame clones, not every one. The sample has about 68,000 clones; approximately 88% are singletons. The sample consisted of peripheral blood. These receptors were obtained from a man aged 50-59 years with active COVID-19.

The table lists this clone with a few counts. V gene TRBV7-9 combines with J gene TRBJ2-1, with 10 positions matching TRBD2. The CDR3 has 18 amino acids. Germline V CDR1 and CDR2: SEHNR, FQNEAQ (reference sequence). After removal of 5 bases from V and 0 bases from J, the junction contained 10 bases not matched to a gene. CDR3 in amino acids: CASSPLGASGSSYNEQFF. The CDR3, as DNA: TGTGCCAGCAGCCCGTTGGGGGCTAGCGGGAGCTCCTACAATGAGCAGTTCTTC.

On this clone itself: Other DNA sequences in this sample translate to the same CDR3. The CDR3: CASSLYTEAFF. CDR3 nucleotides: TGTGCCAGCAGCCTCTACACTGAAGCTTTCTTT. The gene calls are TRBV7-9 and TRBJ1-1; D uncertain. Per the germline V gene, CDR1 is SEHNR and CDR2 is FQNEAQ (reference sequence). The V and J ends lost 5 bases and 3 bases respectively, with 4 bases between them. The CDR3 runs to 11 residues.

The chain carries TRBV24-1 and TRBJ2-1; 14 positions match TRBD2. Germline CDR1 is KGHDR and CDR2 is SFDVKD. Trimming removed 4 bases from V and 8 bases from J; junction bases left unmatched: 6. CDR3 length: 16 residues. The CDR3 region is CATSDYGTSGSDEQFF. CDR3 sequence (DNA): TGTGCCACCAGTGACTACGGGACTAGCGGGAGCGATGAGCAGTTCTTC.

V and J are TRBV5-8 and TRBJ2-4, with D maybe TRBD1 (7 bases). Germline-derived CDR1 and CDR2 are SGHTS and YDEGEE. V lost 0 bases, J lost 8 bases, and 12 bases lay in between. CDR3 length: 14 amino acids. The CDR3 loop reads CASSLVDREDIQYF. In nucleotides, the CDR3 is TGTGCCAGCAGCTTGGTCGACAGGGAGGACATTCAGTACTTC.

The CDR3 sequence: CASSLDRAGANVLTF. The CDR3 DNA reads TGCGCCAGCAGCTTAGACAGGGCTGGGGCCAACGTCCTGACTTTC. This chain joins TRBV5-1 and TRBJ2-6; TRBD1 matches 7 bases. This CDR3 is built from 15 residues. The V segment lost 2 bases and the J segment 2 bases; nucleotides outside the gene matches: 1. Germline V gives CDR1 SGHRS, CDR2 YFSETQ.

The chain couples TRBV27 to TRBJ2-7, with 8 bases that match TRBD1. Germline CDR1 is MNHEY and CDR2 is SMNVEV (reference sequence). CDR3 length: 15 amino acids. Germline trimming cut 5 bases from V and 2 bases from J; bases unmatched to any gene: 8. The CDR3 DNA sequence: TGTGCCAGCAGTACCCGGACAGGGAAAGCCTACGAGCAGTACTTC. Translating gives CASSTRTGKAYEQYF.

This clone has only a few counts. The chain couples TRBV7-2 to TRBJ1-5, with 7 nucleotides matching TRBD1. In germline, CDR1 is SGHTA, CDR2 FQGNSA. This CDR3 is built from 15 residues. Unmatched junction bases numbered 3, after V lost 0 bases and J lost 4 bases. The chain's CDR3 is CASSLAGQLNQPQHF. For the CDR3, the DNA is TGTGCCAGCAGCTTAGCGGGACAGCTTAATCAGCCCCAGCATTTT.

This CDR3 reads CASSTTSGGADTQYF. The CDR3 DNA sequence: TGTGCCAGCAGCACGACTAGCGGGGGGGCCGATACGCAGTATTTT. The V call is TRBV5-4, the J call TRBJ2-3; 14 bases are shared with TRBD2. V lost 4 bases, J lost 6 bases, and 4 bases stayed unmatched. Germline values: CDR1 SGHNT, CDR2 YYREEE (reference sequence). The CDR3 has 15 amino acids.

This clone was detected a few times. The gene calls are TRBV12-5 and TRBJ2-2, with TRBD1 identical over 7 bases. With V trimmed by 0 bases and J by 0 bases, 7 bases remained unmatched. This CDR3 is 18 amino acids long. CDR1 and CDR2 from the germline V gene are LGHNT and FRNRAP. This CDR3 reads CASGLVYSGGPNTGELFF. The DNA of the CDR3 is TGTGCTAGTGGTTTGGTATATTCAGGGGGACCGAACACCGGGGAGCTGTTTTTT.

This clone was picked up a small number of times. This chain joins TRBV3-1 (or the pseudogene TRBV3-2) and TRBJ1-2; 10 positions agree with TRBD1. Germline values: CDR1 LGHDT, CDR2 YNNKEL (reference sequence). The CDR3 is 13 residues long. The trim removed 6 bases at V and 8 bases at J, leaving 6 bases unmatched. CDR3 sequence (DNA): TGTGCCAGCAGTCACGGGACAGGGGTGGGCTACACCTTC. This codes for CASSHGTGVGYTF.

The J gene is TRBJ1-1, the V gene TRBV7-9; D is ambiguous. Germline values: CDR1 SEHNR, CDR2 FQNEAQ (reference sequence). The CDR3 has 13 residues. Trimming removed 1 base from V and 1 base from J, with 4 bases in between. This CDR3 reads CASSLGQNTEAFF. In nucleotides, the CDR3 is TGTGCCAGCAGCTTAGGGCAGAACACTGAAGCTTTCTTT.

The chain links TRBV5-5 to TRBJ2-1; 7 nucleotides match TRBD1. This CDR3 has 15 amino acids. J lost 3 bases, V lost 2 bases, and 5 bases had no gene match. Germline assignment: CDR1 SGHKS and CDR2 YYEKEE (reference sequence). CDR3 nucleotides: TGTGCCAGCAGCTTTGAGGGGGCGGGCTACAATGAGCAGTTCTTC. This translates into CASSFEGAGYNEQFF.

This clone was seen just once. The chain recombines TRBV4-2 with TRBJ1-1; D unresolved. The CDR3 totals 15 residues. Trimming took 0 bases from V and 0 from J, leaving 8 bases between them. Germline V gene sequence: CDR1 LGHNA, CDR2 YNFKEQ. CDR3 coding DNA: TGTGCCAGCAGCCAAGAAGGAGGGCTGAACACTGAAGCTTTCTTT. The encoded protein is CASSQEGGLNTEAFF.

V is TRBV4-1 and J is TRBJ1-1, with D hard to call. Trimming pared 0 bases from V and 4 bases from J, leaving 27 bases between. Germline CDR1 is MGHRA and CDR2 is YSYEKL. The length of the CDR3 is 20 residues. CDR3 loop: CASSQDRSGVFYSKGTEAFF. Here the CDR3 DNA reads TGCGCCAGCAGCCAAGATCGGAGCGGGGTATTTTATTCTAAGGGCACTGAAGCTTTCTTT.

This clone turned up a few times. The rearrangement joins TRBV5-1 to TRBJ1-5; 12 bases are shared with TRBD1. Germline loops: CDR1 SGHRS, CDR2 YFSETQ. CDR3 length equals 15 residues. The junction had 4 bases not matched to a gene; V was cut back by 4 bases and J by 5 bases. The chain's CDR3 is CASSPGTGGDQPQHF. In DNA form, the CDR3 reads TGCGCCAGCAGCCCCGGGACAGGGGGCGATCAGCCCCAGCATTTT.

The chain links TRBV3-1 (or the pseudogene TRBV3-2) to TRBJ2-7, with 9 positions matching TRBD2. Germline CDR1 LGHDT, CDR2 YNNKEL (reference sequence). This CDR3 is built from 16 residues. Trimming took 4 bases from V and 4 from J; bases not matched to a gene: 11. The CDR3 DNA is TGTGCCAGCAGCCTGAGGGTAGCGGGGGCAGTATACGAGCAGTACTTC. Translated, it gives CASSLRVAGAVYEQYF.

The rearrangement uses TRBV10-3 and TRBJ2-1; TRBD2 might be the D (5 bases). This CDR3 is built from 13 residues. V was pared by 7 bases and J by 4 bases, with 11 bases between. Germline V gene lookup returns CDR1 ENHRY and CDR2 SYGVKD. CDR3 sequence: CAIMGVDYNEQFF. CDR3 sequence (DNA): TGTGCCATCATGGGAGTGGATTACAATGAGCAGTTCTTC.

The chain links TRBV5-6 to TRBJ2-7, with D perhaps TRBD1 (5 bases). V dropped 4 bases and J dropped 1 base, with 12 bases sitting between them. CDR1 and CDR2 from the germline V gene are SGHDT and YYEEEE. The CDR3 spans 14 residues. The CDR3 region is CASSTPGFSYEQYF. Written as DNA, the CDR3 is TGTGCCAGCAGCACCCCAGGGTTTTCCTACGAGCAGTACTTC.

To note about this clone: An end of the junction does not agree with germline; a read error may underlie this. This CDR3 reads CASSLEAGGYEQYF. CDR3 DNA: TGTGCTAGCAGCTTAGAAGCGGGAGGGTACGAGCAGTACTTC. This chain joins TRBV7-7 and TRBJ2-7; 10 bases are a match to TRBD2. CDR3 length: 14 residues. In germline, CDR1 is SSHAT, CDR2 FNYEAQ (reference sequence).

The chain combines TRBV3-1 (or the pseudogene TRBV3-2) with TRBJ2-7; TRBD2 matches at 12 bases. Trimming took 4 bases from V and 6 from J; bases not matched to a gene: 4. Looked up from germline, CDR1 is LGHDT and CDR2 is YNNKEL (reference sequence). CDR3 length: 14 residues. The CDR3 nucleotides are TGTGCCAGCAGCCCTAGCGGGAGGGCCGGCGAGCAGTACTTC. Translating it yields CASSPSGRAGEQYF.

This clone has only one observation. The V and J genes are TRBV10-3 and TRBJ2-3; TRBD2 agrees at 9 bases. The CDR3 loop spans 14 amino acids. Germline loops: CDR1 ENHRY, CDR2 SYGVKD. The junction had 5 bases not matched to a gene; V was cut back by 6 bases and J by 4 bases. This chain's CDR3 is CAIRVSGSADTQYF. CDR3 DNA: TGTGCCATCAGGGTTAGCGGGAGTGCAGATACGCAGTATTTT.

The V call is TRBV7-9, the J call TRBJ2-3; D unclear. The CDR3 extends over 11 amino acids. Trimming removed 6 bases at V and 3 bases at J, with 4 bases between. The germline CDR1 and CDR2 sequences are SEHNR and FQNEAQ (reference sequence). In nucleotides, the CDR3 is TGTGCCAGCAGTCAGACAGATACGCAGTATTTT. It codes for CASSQTDTQYF.

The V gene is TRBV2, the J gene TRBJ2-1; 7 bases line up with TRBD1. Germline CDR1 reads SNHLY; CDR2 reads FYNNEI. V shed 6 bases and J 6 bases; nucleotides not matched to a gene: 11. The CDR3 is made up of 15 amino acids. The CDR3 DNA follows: TGTGCCAGCAGCGCGACAGGGTTATTATCCAATGAGCAGTTCTTC. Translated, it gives CASSATGLLSNEQFF. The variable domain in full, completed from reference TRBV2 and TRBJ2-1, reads EPEVTQTPSHQVTQMGQEVILRCVPISNHLYFYWYRQILGQKVEFLVSFYNNEISEKSEIFDDQFSVERPDGSNFTLKIRSTKLEDSAMYFCASSATGLLSNEQFFGPGTRLTVL.

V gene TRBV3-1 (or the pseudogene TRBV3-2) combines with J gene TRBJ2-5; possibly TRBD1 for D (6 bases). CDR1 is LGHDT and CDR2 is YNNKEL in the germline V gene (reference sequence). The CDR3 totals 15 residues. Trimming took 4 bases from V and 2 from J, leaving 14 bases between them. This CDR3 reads CASSPYRQVQETQYF. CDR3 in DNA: TGTGCCAGCAGCCCCTATCGACAGGTTCAAGAGACCCAGTACTTC.

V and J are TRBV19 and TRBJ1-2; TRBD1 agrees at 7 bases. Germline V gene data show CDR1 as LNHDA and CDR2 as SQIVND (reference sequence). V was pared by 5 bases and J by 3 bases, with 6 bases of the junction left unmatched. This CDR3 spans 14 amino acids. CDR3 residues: CASSFTGAYYGYTF. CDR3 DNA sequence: TGTGCCAGTAGTTTTACAGGGGCTTACTATGGCTACACCTTC.